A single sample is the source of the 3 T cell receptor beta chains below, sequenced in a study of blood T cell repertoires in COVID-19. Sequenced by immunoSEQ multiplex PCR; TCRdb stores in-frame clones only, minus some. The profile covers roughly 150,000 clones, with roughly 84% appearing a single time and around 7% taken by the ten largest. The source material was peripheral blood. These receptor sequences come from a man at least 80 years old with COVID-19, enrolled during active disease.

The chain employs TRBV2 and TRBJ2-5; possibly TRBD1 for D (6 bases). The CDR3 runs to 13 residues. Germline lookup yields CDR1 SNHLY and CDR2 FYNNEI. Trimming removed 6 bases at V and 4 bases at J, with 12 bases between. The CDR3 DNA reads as TGTGCCAGCAGCAGGGGAATCGGAGAGACCCAGTACTTC. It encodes CASSRGIGETQYF.

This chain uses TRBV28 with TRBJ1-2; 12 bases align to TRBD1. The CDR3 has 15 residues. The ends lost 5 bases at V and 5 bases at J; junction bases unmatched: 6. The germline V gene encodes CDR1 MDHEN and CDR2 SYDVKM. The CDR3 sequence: CASSEPGQGAYGYTF. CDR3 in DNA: TGTGCCAGCAGTGAACCGGGACAGGGGGCTTATGGCTACACCTTC.

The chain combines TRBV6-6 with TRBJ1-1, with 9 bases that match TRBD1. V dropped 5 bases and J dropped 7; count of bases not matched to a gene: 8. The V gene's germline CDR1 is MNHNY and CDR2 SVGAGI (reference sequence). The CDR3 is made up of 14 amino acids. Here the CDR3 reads CASSIRDRDLEAFF. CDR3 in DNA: TGTGCCAGCAGTATCCGGGACAGGGACCTTGAAGCTTTCTTT.